Presented here are 10 T cell receptor beta chains from one specimen sequenced in a study of graft-versus-host responses after intestinal transplantation. Clones were read by immunoSEQ multiplex PCR, and TCRdb kept only the in-frame ones, dropping some. The table lists under 130,000 clones, 80% to 95% of them singletons. Their specific antigens are unknown. Sequencing was performed on unstimulated CD8+ T cells sorted from spleen or lymph node cells, taken before intestinal transplant. The source is a human donor who received an intestinal transplant.

This sequence joins TRBV7-9 and TRBJ2-2; TRBD2 is a possible D gene (6 bases). Germline V CDR1 and CDR2: SEHNR, FQNEAQ (reference sequence). The CDR3 contains 14 residues. V lost 6 bases and J lost 3, with 11 bases in between. This CDR3 is CASSRDLHTGELFF. DNA of the CDR3: TGTGCCAGCAGTCGGGACTTGCACACCGGGGAGCTGTTTTTT. The variable domain in full, completed from reference TRBV7-9 and TRBJ2-2, reads DTGVSQNPRHKITKRGQNVTFRCDPISEHNRLYWYRQTLGQGPEFLTYFQNEAQLEKSRLLSDRFSAERPKGSFSTLEIQRTEQGDSAMYLCASSRDLHTGELFFGEGSRLTVL.

The chain recombines TRBV11-2 with TRBJ1-4, with D perhaps matching TRBD1 (5 bases). V was shortened by 1 base and J by 4 bases, with 19 bases between the two germline ends. CDR1 and CDR2 (germline): SGHAT, FQNNGV. The CDR3 contains 18 residues. DNA for the CDR3: TGTGCCAGCAGCTTAGGGCGGTGGGGGGTTTGGCATAATGAAAAACTGTTTTTT. It encodes CASSLGRWGVWHNEKLFF. Variable domain in full (rest from reference TRBV11-2 and TRBJ1-4): EAGVAQSPRYKIIEKRQSVAFWCNPISGHATLYWYQQILGQGPKLLIQFQNNGVVDDSQLPKDRFSAERLKGVDSTLKIQPAKLEDSAVYLCASSLGRWGVWHNEKLFFGSGTQLSVL.

This chain links TRBV7-7 with TRBJ1-5, with 7 bases that match TRBD1. From germline, CDR1 is SSHAT and CDR2 FNYEAQ (reference sequence). The CDR3 loop spans 17 amino acids. Trimming took 5 bases from V and 3 from J; bases not matched to a gene: 13. In DNA, the CDR3 is TGTGCCAGCAGCGGAAATTTGAGGGGGCGGTTCAATCAGCCCCAGCATTTT. This encodes CASSGNLRGRFNQPQHF.

CDR3 loop: CASSLYGVGTEAFF. DNA for the CDR3: TGTGCCAGCAGTTTATACGGGGTAGGCACTGAAGCTTTCTTT. The V and J genes are TRBV28 and TRBJ1-1; D not certain. The CDR3 runs 14 residues. With 1 base removed from V and 4 bases from J, the gap between germline ends came to 10 bases. Looked up from germline, CDR1 is MDHEN and CDR2 is SYDVKM. The full variable domain, its missing parts supplied by reference TRBV28 and TRBJ1-1, is DVKVTQSSRYLVKRTGEKVFLECVQDMDHENMFWYRQDPGLGLRLIYFSYDVKMKEKGDIPEGYSVSREKKERFSLILESASTNQTSMYLCASSLYGVGTEAFFGQGTRLTVV.

V and J are TRBV25-1 and TRBJ2-5; possibly TRBD1 or TRBD2 for D (5 bases each). Germline CDR1 is MGHDK and CDR2 is SYGVNS. V was shortened by 5 bases and J by 2 bases, with 9 bases between the two germline ends. The CDR3 loop spans 13 amino acids. In DNA form, the CDR3 reads TGTGCCAGCAGTTCAGGGAGACAAGAGACCCAGTACTTC. As protein: CASSSGRQETQYF.

The CDR3 nucleotides are TGTGCCAGCAGCGTAGAGGGGGGAGGGCAGCCCCAGCATTTT. Amino acids: CASSVEGGGQPQHF. This chain connects TRBV9 to TRBJ1-5; D is perhaps TRBD1 (6 bases). Per germline, CDR1 SGDLS and CDR2 YYNGEE. CDR3 size: 14 residues. V was shortened by 0 bases and J by 7 bases, with 11 bases between the two germline ends.

This rearrangement joins TRBV6-6 to TRBJ1-1; D call uncertain. The CDR3 sequence is 11 residues long. V lost 0 bases and J lost 7, with 3 bases in between. CDR1 and CDR2 from the germline V gene are MNHNY and SVGAGI (reference sequence). CDR3 loop: CASSYSNEAFF. The CDR3, as DNA: TGTGCCAGCAGTTACTCAAATGAAGCTTTCTTT.

V usage is TRBV5-1 and J usage is TRBJ2-1, with 7 positions matching TRBD2. Germline values: CDR1 SGHRS, CDR2 YFSETQ. The CDR3 consists of 16 residues. Trimming removed 4 bases from V and 1 base from J; junction bases left unmatched: 8. The CDR3 region has the DNA TGCGCCAGCAGCGGGGGGGAGGCGGAATCCTACAATGAGCAGTTCTTC. Translating it yields CASSGGEAESYNEQFF.

V and J are TRBV7-9 and TRBJ2-7, with TRBD2 identical over 7 bases. CDR1 SEHNR and CDR2 FQNEAQ come from the germline V gene (reference sequence). The CDR3 is made up of 15 amino acids. J gave up 4 bases and V 4 bases, and 10 bases lay outside the gene matches. CDR3 residues: CASSSPSGVRYEQYF. The CDR3 nucleotides are TGTGCCAGCAGCTCCCCCAGCGGGGTGCGTTACGAGCAGTACTTC.

A word on this clone: The germline gene is not matched at one end of the junction; a read error may be the cause. The chain recombines TRBV5-5 with TRBJ1-1; tentatively, D is TRBD1 (5 bases). Germline assignment: CDR1 SGHKS and CDR2 YYEKEE (reference sequence). The CDR3 loop spans 12 amino acids. The CDR3 spells CASRLGGSEAFF. In DNA form, the CDR3 reads TGTGCCAGCAGATTGGGGGGGTCTGAAGCTTTCTTT. Full variable domain (remainder filled in from reference TRBV5-5 and TRBJ1-1): DAGVTQSPTHLIKTRGQQVTLRCSPISGHKSVSWYQQVLGQGPQFIFQYYEKEERGRGNFPDRFSARQFPNYSSELNVNALLLGDSALYLCASRLGGSEAFFGQGTRLTVV.